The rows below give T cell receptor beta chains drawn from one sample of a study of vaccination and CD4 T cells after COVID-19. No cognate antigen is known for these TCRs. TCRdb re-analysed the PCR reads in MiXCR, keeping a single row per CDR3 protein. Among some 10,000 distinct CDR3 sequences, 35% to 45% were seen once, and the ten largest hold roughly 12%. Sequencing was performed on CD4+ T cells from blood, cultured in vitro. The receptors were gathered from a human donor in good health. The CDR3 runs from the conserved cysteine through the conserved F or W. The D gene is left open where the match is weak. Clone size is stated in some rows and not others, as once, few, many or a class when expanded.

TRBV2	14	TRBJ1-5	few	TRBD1	TGTGCCAGCAGGTATGGGACAGGGAATCAGCCCCAGCATTTT	CASRYGTGNQPQHF
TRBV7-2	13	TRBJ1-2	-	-	TGTGCCAGCAGCTTACACACCAACTATGGCTACACCTTC	CASSLHTNYGYTF
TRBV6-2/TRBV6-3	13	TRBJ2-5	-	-	TGTGCCAGCAGTTATGCCACACAAGAGACCCAGTACTTC	CASSYATQETQYF
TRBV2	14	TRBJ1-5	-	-	TGTGCCAGCAGTGAAAGGACAACGGGGCAGCCCCAGCATTTT	CASSERTTGQPQHF
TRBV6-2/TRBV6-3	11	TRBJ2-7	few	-	TGTGCCAGCAGCTTAAACTACGAGCAGTACTTC	CASSLNYEQYF
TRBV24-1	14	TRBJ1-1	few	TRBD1	TGTGCCACCAGTGATTCAGGGGGGACCACTGAAGCTTTCTTT	CATSDSGGTTEAFF
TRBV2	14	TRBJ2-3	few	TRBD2	TGTGCCAGCATTAGCGGGGGAAGCACAGATACGCAGTATTTT	CASISGGSTDTQYF
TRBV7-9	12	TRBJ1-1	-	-	TGTGCCAGCAGCCATACTCCAGTCGGGGCTTTCTTT	CASSHTPVGAFF
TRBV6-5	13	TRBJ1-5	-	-	TGTGCCAGCAGTTACTCGAAGAATCAGCCCCAGCATTTT	CASSYSKNQPQHF
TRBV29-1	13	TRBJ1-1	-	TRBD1	TGCAGCGCCCAACAGGGGAGAAGGACTGAAGCTTTCTTT	CSAQQGRRTEAFF
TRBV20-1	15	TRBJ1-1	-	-	TGCAGTGCTAGACCCATGGGGGCATGGAACACTGAAGCTTTCTTT	CSARPMGAWNTEAFF
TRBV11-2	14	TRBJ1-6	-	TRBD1	TGTGCCAGCAGCTCTGGGACAGGCGCTTCACCCCTCCACTTT	CASSSGTGASPLHF
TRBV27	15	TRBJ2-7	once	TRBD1	TGTGCCAGCTCAACAGGGACAGGGCCCTCCTACGAGCAGTACTTC	CASSTGTGPSYEQYF
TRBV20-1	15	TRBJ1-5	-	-	TGCAGTGCTAAGACATCGTCGGGGGGGGATCAGCCCCAGCATTTT	CSAKTSSGGDQPQHF
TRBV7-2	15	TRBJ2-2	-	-	TGTGCCAGCAGCCCATGGAGGGCGAACACCGGGGAGCTGTTTTTT	CASSPWRANTGELFF
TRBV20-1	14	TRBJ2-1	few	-	TGCAGTGCCTTAGGGCGGGCCTCCTACAATGAGCAGTTCTTC	CSALGRASYNEQFF
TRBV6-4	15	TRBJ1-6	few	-	TGTGCCAGCAGTGAGAGGGACGGGGATAATTCACCCCTCCACTTT	CASSERDGDNSPLHF
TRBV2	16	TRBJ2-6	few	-	TGTGCCAGCAGTGAAGCCCGGAGCTCTGGGGCCAACGTCCTGACTTTC	CASSEARSSGANVLTF
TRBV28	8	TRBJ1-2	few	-	TGTGCCAGCGGAGGCTACACCTTC	CASGGYTF
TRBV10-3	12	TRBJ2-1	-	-	TGTGCCGTCTCGTTAACTCACAATGAGCAGTTCTTC	CAVSLTHNEQFF
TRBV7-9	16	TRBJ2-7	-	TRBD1	TGTGCCAGCAGCTTAGCGGGGGCACAGGGGGCTCGCGAGCAGTACTTC	CASSLAGAQGAREQYF
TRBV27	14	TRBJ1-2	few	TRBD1	TGTGCCAGCAGCGGACAGGGGATGGCCTATGGCTACACCTTC	CASSGQGMAYGYTF
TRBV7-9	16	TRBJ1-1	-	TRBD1	TGTGCCAGCAGCTTACTAGGGGGCGGGGGTCGGACTGAAGCTTTCTTT	CASSLLGGGGRTEAFF
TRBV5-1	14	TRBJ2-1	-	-	TGCGCCAGCAGGCGCCCCCGGGACCAAAATGAGCAGTTCTTC	CASRRPRDQNEQFF
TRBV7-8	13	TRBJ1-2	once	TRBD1	TGTGCCAGCAGCTTGGAGACAGGGATCGGCTACACCTTC	CASSLETGIGYTF
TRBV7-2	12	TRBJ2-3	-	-	TGTGCCAGCACCCTAGCGTCGGAGACGCAGTATTTT	CASTLASETQYF
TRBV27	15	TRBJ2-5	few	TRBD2	TGTGCCAGCAGCCGCCTGACTAGCGGGAATGAGACCCAGTACTTC	CASSRLTSGNETQYF
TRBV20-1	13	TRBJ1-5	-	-	TGCAGTGCCCCCAGCAGGGTCAATCAGCCCCAGCATTTT	CSAPSRVNQPQHF
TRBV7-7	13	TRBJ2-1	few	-	TGTGCTAGCAGCTTGGGAGATAACAATGAGCAGTTCTTC	CASSLGDNNEQFF
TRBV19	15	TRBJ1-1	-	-	TGTGCCAGTAGTATCGGGCTTCCCGGGAACACTGAAGCTTTCTTT	CASSIGLPGNTEAFF
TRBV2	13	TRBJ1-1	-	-	TGTGCCAGCAGGAAACAGGCGAACACTGAAGCTTTCTTT	CASRKQANTEAFF
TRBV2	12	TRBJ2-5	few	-	TGTGCCAGCATCGGACAGCAAGAGACCCAGTACTTC	CASIGQQETQYF
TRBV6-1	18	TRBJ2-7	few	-	TGTGCCAGCAGTGATTCCTCGTTTGGACAGCCCAGGATCTACGAGCAGTACTTC	CASSDSSFGQPRIYEQYF
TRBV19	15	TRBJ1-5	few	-	TGTGCCAGTACCTACAGGGTAGAGAGCAATCAGCCCCAGCATTTT	CASTYRVESNQPQHF
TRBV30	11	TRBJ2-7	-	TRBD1	TGTGCGACAGGGGGGGTCTACGAGCAGTACTTC	CATGGVYEQYF
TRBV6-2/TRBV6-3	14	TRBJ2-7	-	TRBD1	TGTGCCAGCAGAGCACCGGGACAGGGGGGCGAGCAGTACTTC	CASRAPGQGGEQYF
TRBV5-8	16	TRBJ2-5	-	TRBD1	TGTGCCAGCAGCTTGGGGCCGGGACAGGGGAGAGAGACCCAGTACTTC	CASSLGPGQGRETQYF
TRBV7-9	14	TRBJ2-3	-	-	TGTGCCAGCATCAGCGGAGCTAGCACAGATACGCAGTATTTT	CASISGASTDTQYF
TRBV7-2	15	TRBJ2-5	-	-	TGTGCCAGCAGCTTAGAGAGCTTTTACCAAGAGACCCAGTACTTC	CASSLESFYQETQYF
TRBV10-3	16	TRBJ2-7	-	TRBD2	TGTGCCATCAGGGGACAGCCGGGACTAGCGGGAGTGGAGCAGTACTTC	CAIRGQPGLAGVEQYF
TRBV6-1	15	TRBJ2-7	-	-	TGTGCCAGCAGACTCGAGCCGGGCGGGCTCTACGAGCAGTACTTC	CASRLEPGGLYEQYF
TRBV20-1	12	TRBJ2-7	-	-	TGCAGTGCTAGACCCCGGTACTACGAGCAGTACTTC	CSARPRYYEQYF
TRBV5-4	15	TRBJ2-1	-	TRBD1	TGTGCCAGCAGTCCGTCCGGGACAGCCTACAATGAGCAGTTCTTC	CASSPSGTAYNEQFF
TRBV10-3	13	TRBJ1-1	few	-	TGTGCCATCAGTGAGTCAGTGAACACTGAAGCTTTCTTT	CAISESVNTEAFF
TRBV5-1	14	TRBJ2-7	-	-	TGCGCCAGCAGTTTGGGGAGAATTTACTACGAGCAGTACTTC	CASSLGRIYYEQYF
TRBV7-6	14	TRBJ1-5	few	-	TGTGCCAGCAGCTTAGCCCTGGGACTCCCGCCCCAGCATTTT	CASSLALGLPPQHF
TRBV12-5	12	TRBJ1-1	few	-	TGTGCTAGTGGTTTTGGGCACCATGAAGCTTTCTTT	CASGFGHHEAFF
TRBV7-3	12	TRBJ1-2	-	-	TGTGCCAGCAGCTTTAGTGGATATGGCTACACCTTC	CASSFSGYGYTF
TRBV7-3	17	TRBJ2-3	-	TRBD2	TGTGCCAGCAGCCCGGTCCCTAGCGGAACTAGCACAGATACGCAGTATTTT	CASSPVPSGTSTDTQYF
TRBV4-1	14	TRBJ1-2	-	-	TGCGCCAGCAGCCAAGATCGTTCCTACTATGGCTACACCTTC	CASSQDRSYYGYTF
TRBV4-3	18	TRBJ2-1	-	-	TGCGCCAGCAGCCAAGGGGGTCTGGGGGCGGGAGCCTACAATGAGCAGTTCTTC	CASSQGGLGAGAYNEQFF
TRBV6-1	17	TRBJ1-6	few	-	TGTGCCAGCAGTAACCTCCCCCTACCGACGGTGAATTCACCCCTCCACTTT	CASSNLPLPTVNSPLHF
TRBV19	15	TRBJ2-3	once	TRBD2	TGTGCCAGTAGTTCACTAGCGCGTCGCACAGATACGCAGTATTTT	CASSSLARRTDTQYF
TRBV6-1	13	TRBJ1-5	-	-	TGTGCCAGCAGTGAGGTCAGCAATCAGCCCCAGCATTTT	CASSEVSNQPQHF
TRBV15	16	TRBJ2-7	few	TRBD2	TGTGCCACCAGCAGAGCTAAGCTAGCGGTATCCTACGAGCAGTACTTC	CATSRAKLAVSYEQYF
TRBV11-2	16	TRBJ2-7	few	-	TGTGCCAGCAGCCAACGGGTGGGCCCCGGGGGTAACGAGCAGTACTTC	CASSQRVGPGGNEQYF
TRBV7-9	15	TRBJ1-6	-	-	TGTGCCAGCAGCTTCGAAACACCTTTTAATTCACCCCTCCACTTT	CASSFETPFNSPLHF
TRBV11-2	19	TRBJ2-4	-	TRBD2	TGTGCCAGCAGCCCAACTCCGGGACTAGCGGGAATAGCCAAAAACATTCAGTACTTC	CASSPTPGLAGIAKNIQYF
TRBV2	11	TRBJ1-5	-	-	TGTGCCAGCAGGGGGGAAGGGCCCCAGCATTTT	CASRGEGPQHF